The 4 T cell receptor beta chains in this list originate from one sample, sequenced in a study of PD-1 blockade in mismatch repair-deficient tumors. Using immunoSEQ multiplex PCR, the repertoire was profiled, and TCRdb retains in-frame clones only, with some absent. This table has tens of thousands of clones, over 70% appearing once. Sequenced here: PBMCs, sampled around 40 weeks after starting pembrolizumab. Receptors were obtained from an adult with mismatch repair-deficient cancer.

The rearrangement joins TRBV5-1 to TRBJ1-1; 8 nucleotides line up with TRBD1. The ends lost 0 bases at V and 5 bases at J; junction bases unmatched: 6. The CDR3 has 15 amino acids. Germline CDR1 SGHRS, CDR2 YFSETQ. DNA of the CDR3: TGCGCCAGCAGCTTGGCCGTTACAGGGGGAACTGAAGCTTTCTTT. Encoded protein: CASSLAVTGGTEAFF. Combining the CDR3 with reference TRBV5-1 and TRBJ1-1 gives the whole variable domain KAGVTQTPRYLIKTRGQQVTLSCSPISGHRSVSWYQQTPGQGLQFLFEYFSETQRNKGNFPGRFSGRQFSNSRSEMNVSTLELGDSALYLCASSLAVTGGTEAFFGQGTRLTVV.

This clone is labeled as medium-sized. The genes are TRBV7-9 and TRBJ1-3, with TRBD1 as a possible D gene (6 bases). V lost 2 bases to trimming and J lost 6 bases, with 14 bases between them. Looked up from germline, CDR1 is SEHNR and CDR2 is FQNEAQ (reference sequence). This CDR3 region has 15 residues. CDR3 nucleotides: TGTGCCAGCAGCTTAACCCAGGGGTTAGCAAACACCATATATTTT. The encoded protein is CASSLTQGLANTIYF. The full variable domain, rest sourced from reference TRBV7-9 and TRBJ1-3, is DTGVSQNPRHKITKRGQNVTFRCDPISEHNRLYWYRQTLGQGPEFLTYFQNEAQLEKSRLLSDRFSAERPKGSFSTLEIQRTEQGDSAMYLCASSLTQGLANTIYFGEGSWLTVV.

V is TRBV29-1 and J is TRBJ2-1; a weak D match, TRBD2 (6 bases). The V gene lost 3 bases and the J gene lost 2 bases, with 11 bases spanning the gap. The CDR3 sequence is 14 residues long. The germline CDR1 and CDR2 sequences are SQVTM and ANQGSEA. The CDR3 reads CSVDIGGTYNEQFF. The CDR3 nucleotides read TGCAGCGTTGATATTGGCGGGACCTACAATGAGCAGTTCTTC.

This chain joins TRBV28 and TRBJ2-7; TRBD2 matches at 10 bases. Germline CDR1 MDHEN, CDR2 SYDVKM. Trimming at V came to 6 bases and at J to 0 bases, leaving 5 bases not matched to a gene. The CDR3 has 15 amino acids. The CDR3 loop is CASSESGRVSYEQYF. In nucleotides, the CDR3 is TGTGCCAGCAGCGAAAGCGGGAGGGTCTCCTACGAGCAGTACTTC.